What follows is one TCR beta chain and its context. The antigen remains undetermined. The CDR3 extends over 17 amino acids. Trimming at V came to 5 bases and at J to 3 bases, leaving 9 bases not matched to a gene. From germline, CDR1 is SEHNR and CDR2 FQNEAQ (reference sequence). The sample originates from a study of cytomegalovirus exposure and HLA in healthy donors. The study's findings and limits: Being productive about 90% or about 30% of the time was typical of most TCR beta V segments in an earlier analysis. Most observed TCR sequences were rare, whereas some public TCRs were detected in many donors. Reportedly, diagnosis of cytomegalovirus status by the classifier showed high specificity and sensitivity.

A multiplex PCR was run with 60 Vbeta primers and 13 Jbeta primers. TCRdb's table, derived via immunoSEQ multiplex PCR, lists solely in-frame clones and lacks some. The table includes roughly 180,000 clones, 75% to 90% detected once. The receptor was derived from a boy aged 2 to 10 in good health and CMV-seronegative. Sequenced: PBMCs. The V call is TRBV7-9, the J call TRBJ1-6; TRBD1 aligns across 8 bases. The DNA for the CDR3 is TGTGCCAGCAGCCCAAAGGACAGGGAATACTATAATTCACCCCTCCACTTT. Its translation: CASSPKDREYYNSPLHF.